This passage covers 3 T cell receptor beta chains from one sample sequenced in a study of cytomegalovirus exposure and HLA in healthy donors. PCR amplification relied on 60 Vbeta primers (plus 13 Jbeta primers). Sequenced by immunoSEQ multiplex PCR; TCRdb stores in-frame clones only, minus some. The sample gives under 200,000 clones, roughly 79% of which show up once; around 1.3% is in the top ten. Specimen: PBMCs. Every receptor here comes from a woman aged 50 to 65 in good health and CMV-seronegative.

The chain combines TRBV4-3 with TRBJ2-7; 7 bases agree with TRBD1. Germline lookup yields CDR1 LGHNA and CDR2 YSLEER. The CDR3 is 16 residues long. The junction had 6 bases not matched to a gene; V was cut back by 0 bases and J by 1 base. CDR3 DNA: TGCGCCAGCAGCCAAGATGTGAGACAGGGTTCCTACGAGCAGTACTTC. Protein: CASSQDVRQGSYEQYF.

DNA for the CDR3: TGTGCCAGCAGCGTAGGAGGAACTAATGAAAAACTGTTTTTT. Translation: CASSVGGTNEKLFF. The rearrangement uses TRBV9 and TRBJ1-4; D gene uncertain. This CDR3 spans 14 amino acids. Germline loops: CDR1 SGDLS, CDR2 YYNGEE. V shed 0 bases and J shed 1 base, with 4 bases lying between them.

The CDR3 here is CASSRDRTDNEQFF. In DNA, the CDR3 is TGTGCCAGCAGTCGAGACAGGACAGACAATGAGCAGTTCTTC. The chain is built from TRBV2 and TRBJ2-1; maybe TRBD1 (6 bases). The CDR3 is made up of 14 amino acids. Germline CDR1 SNHLY, CDR2 FYNNEI. Deletions cut 5 bases from V and 5 bases from J, with 13 bases between.